This T cell receptor beta chain was captured in a study of T cells expressing NK-cell markers. This CDR3 comprises 13 residues. Per germline, CDR1 SGHVS and CDR2 FNYEAQ. From its re-call of the 5' RACE reads, TCRdb lists each CDR3 protein once, without DNA. This sample contains 130,000 to 150,000 distinct CDR3 sequences. Sequencing input: blood T cells: a sorted CD56 or NKG2C T cell subset, CD4+ or CD8+ T cells, or bulk PBMC T cells (not recorded which). The chain carries TRBV7-6 and TRBJ2-1. The TCR comes from a man aged 18 to 30 in good health. The chain's CDR3 is CASSSSSYNEQFF.